This T cell receptor beta chain was sequenced in a study of blood T cell repertoires in COVID-19. Study summary: Specimens from acute and convalescent COVID-19 originated in the United States, Italy and Spain.

The CDR3 is made up of 16 amino acids. CDR1 LGHDT and CDR2 YNNKEL come from the germline V gene (reference sequence). V dropped 4 bases and J dropped 6; count of bases not matched to a gene: 9. The sample holds one count of this clone. Only in-frame clones appear in the TCRdb table, and some are missing; sequencing was by immunoSEQ multiplex PCR. The data hold approximately 300,000 clones, with around 87% observed a single time. The chain is built from TRBV3-1 (or the pseudogene TRBV3-2) and TRBJ1-4; TRBD1 matches 9 bases. This sequence was found in a woman under 40 who had recovered from COVID-19. Sequenced sample: PBMCs or T cells enriched from blood (not recorded which). The CDR3 bases are TGTGCCAGCAGCCCCACTGGGACAGGGAGGGATGAAAAACTGTTTTTT. It yields the protein CASSPTGTGRDEKLFF.